The 6 T cell receptor beta chains in this list originate from one sample, sequenced in a study of cytotoxic CD8 clonotypes in ibrutinib-treated CLL (dated by TCRdb to the early 2020s). The method behind the library was the immunoSEQ multiplex PCR assay. Drawn from immuneACCESS, this table holds only the in-frame rearrangements with V and J called that TCRdb kept. Clones are partly lost; checked studies trace under half to an unresolved V gene and leave the rest unexplained. The sample table records some 310,000 clones; just under 80% of these occur just once. The ten biggest clones cover 6.5% to 8% of the sample. Material: PBMCs, obtained before ibrutinib treatment. The receptor source for this set is a human donor with chronic lymphocytic leukemia.

This clone is a singleton in its sample. The J gene is TRBJ2-1, the V gene TRBV7-9, with 8 bases fitting TRBD2. Trimming cost V 5 bases and J 16 bases; bases outside gene matches: 19. The CDR3 has 15 amino acids. Germline CDR1 SEHNR, CDR2 FQNEAQ (reference sequence). CDR3 nucleotides: TGTGCCAGCAGCACTATGAGTGGGGCGGTAGCGGGGAGATTCTTC. Translation: CASSTMSGAVAGRFF.

The chain is built from TRBV14 and TRBJ2-7; no firm D call. V lost 2 bases to trimming and J lost 6 bases, with 8 bases between them. The germline V gene has CDR1 SGHDN and CDR2 FVKESK. The CDR3 contains 12 residues. The CDR3 coding sequence is TGTGCCAGCAGCCAACGGGTTTTCGAGCAGTACTTC. This codes for CASSQRVFEQYF.

The chain combines TRBV19 with TRBJ1-5; no reliable D call. The V end was cut by 3 bases, the J end by 4 bases, with 7 bases between. The germline CDR1 and CDR2 sequences are LNHDA and SQIVND (reference sequence). The CDR3 covers 13 residues. This CDR3 is CASSIQPNQPQHF. In DNA, the CDR3 is TGTGCCAGTAGTATTCAACCAAATCAGCCCCAGCATTTT. Together with reference TRBV19 and TRBJ1-5, the CDR3 gives the full variable domain: DGGITQSPKYLFRKEGQNVTLSCEQNLNHDAMYWYRQDPGQGLRLIYYSQIVNDFQKGDIAEGYSVSREKKESFPLTVTSAQKNPTAFYLCASSIQPNQPQHFGDGTRLSIL.

The chain couples TRBV5-1 to TRBJ2-7; 7 nucleotides match TRBD1. With V trimmed by 4 bases and J by 4 bases, 11 bases remained unmatched. Germline lookup yields CDR1 SGHRS and CDR2 YFSETQ. CDR3 length: 15 amino acids. The CDR3 protein is CASSVGQFRPYEQYF. CDR3 bases: TGCGCCAGCAGCGTGGGACAGTTTCGCCCTTACGAGCAGTACTTC.

The chain links TRBV5-4 to TRBJ2-5, with D uncertain. Germline loops: CDR1 SGHNT, CDR2 YYREEE (reference sequence). The V end lost 4 bases, the J end lost 5 bases, and 15 bases lay between the germline ends. The CDR3 is made up of 14 amino acids. CDR3 sequence reads: CASSQNMMRETQYF. As DNA, the CDR3 is TGTGCCAGCAGCCAGAACATGATGAGGGAGACCCAGTACTTC.

This sequence joins TRBV9 and TRBJ2-2; the D gene is possibly TRBD2 (5 bases). Germline CDR1 SGDLS, CDR2 YYNGEE. The CDR3 has 13 amino acids. Trimming removed 4 bases at V and 7 bases at J, with 11 bases between. The CDR3 here is CASSRGGFGELFF. The CDR3 DNA is TGTGCCAGCAGCCGAGGAGGTTTCGGGGAGCTGTTTTTT.